These 26 T cell receptor beta chains share one sample of origin, sequenced in a study of cytomegalovirus exposure and HLA in healthy donors (dated by TCRdb to 2017 to 2019). Library method: the immunoSEQ multiplex PCR assay. The multiplex PCR relied on a mix of 60 forward primers for TCR Vbeta segments and 13 reverse primers for TCR Jbeta segments. The clones in this table, taken by TCRdb from immuneACCESS, are in-frame only. Not every clone is retained; where verified, under half of the shortfall comes from an unresolved V gene, and the cause of the rest is unknown. The sample table lists roughly 140,000 clones, roughly 65% of them with a count of one. The ten biggest clones cover about 4.5% of the sample. Sequenced input: PBMCs. All receptors come from a man between 60 and 75 years old in good health and CMV-seronegative.

The V and J genes are TRBV6-1 and TRBJ2-1; TRBD2 matches 14 bases. Germline CDR1 reads MNHNS; CDR2 reads SASEGT. The CDR3 has 15 residues. V shed 5 bases, J shed 8 bases, and the junction held 5 bases outside the gene matches. DNA of the CDR3: TGTGCCAGCAGTCCGGGACTAGCGGGAGAGTATGAGCAGTTCTTC. The encoded protein is CASSPGLAGEYEQFF.

The chain is built from TRBV19 and TRBJ1-1, with D perhaps TRBD1 (5 bases). Trimming cost V 1 base and J 6 bases, with 12 bases left between them. From germline, CDR1 is LNHDA and CDR2 SQIVND (reference sequence). CDR3 size: 14 residues. CDR3 protein: CASSIAGQGSEAFF. DNA for the CDR3: TGTGCCAGTAGTATAGCTGGCCAGGGTTCTGAAGCTTTCTTT.

In its sample, this clone was seen a few times. The chain carries TRBV4-1 and TRBJ2-1; D unresolved. Germline CDR1 reads MGHRA; CDR2 reads YSYEKL. The CDR3 covers 16 residues. Trimming left V 3 bases short and J 1 base short, with 13 bases between. The CDR3: CASSQVNLVSYNEQFF. In DNA form, the CDR3 reads TGCGCCAGCAGCCAGGTAAACTTAGTTTCCTACAATGAGCAGTTCTTC.

This rearrangement joins TRBV29-1 to TRBJ2-6, with D perhaps TRBD1 (6 bases). The V gene's germline CDR1 is SQVTM and CDR2 ANQGSEA. This CDR3 is built from 16 residues. V lost 2 bases and J lost 4, with 15 bases in between. The CDR3 DNA reads as TGCAGCGTTGAAAAGAGCACAGGGACAGGGGCCAACGTCCTGACTTTC. It specifies CSVEKSTGTGANVLTF.

This clone has just one count. The V call is TRBV5-4, the J call TRBJ2-2; TRBD1 agrees at 7 bases. Germline assignment: CDR1 SGHNT and CDR2 YYREEE (reference sequence). The CDR3 has 13 residues. Here the CDR3 reads CGQGRENTGELFF. CDR3 DNA sequence: TGTGGACAGGGTAGGGAGAACACCGGGGAGCTGTTTTTT.

This clone was observed a few times. The chain joins TRBV20-1 to TRBJ2-5; D possibly corresponds to TRBD2 (5 bases). The CDR3 is made up of 11 amino acids. V lost 3 bases and J 3 bases, leaving 5 bases between the germline ends. Germline assignment: CDR1 DFQATT and CDR2 SNEGSKA (reference sequence). The DNA of the CDR3 is TGCAGTGCTAGCGGGAAAGAGACCCAGTACTTC. Translated: CSASGKETQYF.

This chain uses TRBV30 with TRBJ2-5; the D gene is possibly TRBD1 (5 bases). V lost 2 bases and J 0 bases, leaving 10 bases between the germline ends. The CDR3 extends over 14 amino acids. CDR1 is GTSNPN, CDR2 SVGIG, per germline (reference sequence). The CDR3 sequence is CAWSTQGYQETQYF. CDR3 DNA: TGTGCCTGGAGTACCCAGGGTTACCAAGAGACCCAGTACTTC.

In this sample, this clone turned up a few times. The chain combines TRBV28 with TRBJ2-7; D perhaps matches TRBD1 (6 bases). The V gene lost 5 bases and the J gene lost 2 bases, with 16 bases spanning the gap. In germline, CDR1 is MDHEN, CDR2 SYDVKM. The CDR3 length is 15 residues. The CDR3 nucleotides read TGTGCCAGCAGTCGTCTAGACAGGTCCCCCTACGAGCAGTACTTC. Its protein is CASSRLDRSPYEQYF.

The chain has TRBV19 and TRBJ2-3, with D perhaps TRBD1 (5 bases). Germline V lookup: CDR1 LNHDA, CDR2 SQIVND (reference sequence). This CDR3 contains 14 residues. Trimming took 3 bases from V and 3 from J, leaving 10 bases between them. CDR3 in DNA: TGTGCCAGTAGTATGAGTTCAGGGACAGATACGCAGTATTTT. This gives the protein CASSMSSGTDTQYF. Combining the CDR3 with reference TRBV19 and TRBJ2-3 gives the whole variable domain DGGITQSPKYLFRKEGQNVTLSCEQNLNHDAMYWYRQDPGQGLRLIYYSQIVNDFQKGDIAEGYSVSREKKESFPLTVTSAQKNPTAFYLCASSMSSGTDTQYFGPGTRLTVL.

The chain combines TRBV10-2 with TRBJ2-3, with D tentatively TRBD2 (6 bases). From germline, CDR1 is WSHSY and CDR2 SAAADI. V gave up 11 bases and J gave up 7 bases, with 13 bases separating them. The CDR3 loop spans 11 amino acids. The CDR3 sequence: CAGLAGYTQYF. DNA for the CDR3: TGCGCCGGCCTCGCGGGGTATACGCAGTATTTT.

The chain carries TRBV29-1 and TRBJ2-7, with a possible D match to TRBD1 (5 bases). This CDR3 has 14 amino acids. The germline V gene encodes CDR1 SQVTM and CDR2 ANQGSEA. The V gene lost 3 bases and the J gene lost 2 bases, with 14 bases spanning the gap. The CDR3 reads CSVEVGAATYEQYF. CDR3 in DNA: TGCAGCGTTGAGGTTGGGGCTGCTACCTACGAGCAGTACTTC.

The chain combines TRBV7-2 with TRBJ1-2; D call uncertain. The CDR3 loop spans 13 amino acids. The germline V gene encodes CDR1 SGHTA and CDR2 FQGNSA. V was cut by 1 base and J by 8 bases, with 11 bases left in between. CDR3 bases: TGTGCCAGCAGCTTAGACGGGGAGGGCGGCTACACCTTC. This codes for CASSLDGEGGYTF.

The V call is TRBV2, the J call TRBJ2-7; 7 bases are shared with TRBD2. The V segment lost 9 bases and the J segment 6 bases; nucleotides outside the gene matches: 11. This CDR3 region has 13 residues. The V gene's germline CDR1 is SNHLY and CDR2 FYNNEI. CDR3 DNA sequence: TGTGCCAGGGGAGCGGCGGGAGAGGTCGAGCAGTACTTC. Translation: CARGAAGEVEQYF. The entire variable domain, with the rest obtained from reference TRBV2 and TRBJ2-7, is as follows: EPEVTQTPSHQVTQMGQEVILRCVPISNHLYFYWYRQILGQKVEFLVSFYNNEISEKSEIFDDQFSVERPDGSNFTLKIRSTKLEDSAMYFCARGAAGEVEQYFGPGTRLTVT.

The chain recombines TRBV7-8 with TRBJ1-4, with D tentatively TRBD1 (6 bases). Trimming took 7 bases from V and 7 from J, leaving 19 bases between them. This CDR3 contains 15 residues. Germline CDR1 and CDR2: SGHVS and FQNEAQ. DNA for the CDR3: TGTGCCAGCACCGAGCAACCGGGACAACGTGAAAAACTGTTTTTT. It codes for CASTEQPGQREKLFF.

The CDR3 DNA sequence: TGTGCCAGCAGCCCAGCTACAGGGGGGACCGGGGAGCTGTTTTTT. It yields the protein CASSPATGGTGELFF. This chain connects TRBV7-2 to TRBJ2-2; 8 bases are a match to TRBD1. Unmatched junction bases numbered 7, after V lost 5 bases and J lost 5 bases. This CDR3 region has 15 residues. Germline loops: CDR1 SGHTA, CDR2 FQGNSA.

The rearrangement links TRBV27 to TRBJ1-1; maybe TRBD1 (5 bases). The length of the CDR3 is 13 residues. Trimming pared 6 bases from V and 4 bases from J, leaving 12 bases between. In germline, CDR1 is MNHEY, CDR2 SMNVEV (reference sequence). The CDR3 loop reads CASSGGRTTEAFF. CDR3 DNA sequence: TGTGCCAGCAGCGGGGGTAGGACCACTGAAGCTTTCTTT.

V gene TRBV5-8 combines with J gene TRBJ1-5; TRBD1 is a possible D gene (5 bases). Germline V lookup: CDR1 SGHTS, CDR2 YDEGEE. The CDR3 has 15 residues. V was shortened by 5 bases and J by 0 bases, with 12 bases between the two germline ends. The CDR3 region is CASRSQGNSNQPQHF. The CDR3 region has the DNA TGTGCCAGCAGGAGTCAGGGTAATAGCAATCAGCCCCAGCATTTT.

The chain has TRBV19 and TRBJ1-5; D gene uncertain. V lost 5 bases and J 7 bases, leaving 15 bases between the germline ends. Germline V gene lookup returns CDR1 LNHDA and CDR2 SQIVND (reference sequence). The CDR3 contains 14 residues. For the CDR3, the DNA is TGTGCCAGTAGTCGACTAGGGCAGGACCAGCCCCAGCATTTT. It translates to CASSRLGQDQPQHF.

This clone was observed a handful of times. The chain carries TRBV7-3 and TRBJ2-7; D is possibly TRBD2 (7 bases). Germline CDR1 SGHTA, CDR2 FQGTGA. V lost 3 bases and J 1 base, leaving 10 bases between the germline ends. This CDR3 is built from 14 residues. The CDR3 nucleotides are TGTGCCAGCAGCTTGGGGGGGCCTTCCTACGAGCAGTACTTC. It yields the protein CASSLGGPSYEQYF.

The rearrangement uses TRBV28 and TRBJ2-7; 12 positions agree with TRBD2. Germline V lookup: CDR1 MDHEN, CDR2 SYDVKM. The V segment lost 3 bases and the J segment 1 base; nucleotides outside the gene matches: 4. The length of the CDR3 is 16 residues. The CDR3 DNA reads as TGTGCCAGCAGTTTCACCGGACTAGCGGGATCCTACGAGCAGTACTTC. Its protein product is CASSFTGLAGSYEQYF.

The chain links TRBV11-2 to TRBJ2-3; D remains unclear. V was pared by 0 bases and J by 6 bases, with 4 bases between. The CDR3 length is 12 residues. Per germline, CDR1 SGHAT and CDR2 FQNNGV. The DNA of the CDR3 is TGTGCCAGCAGCTTAGATCGGGATACGCAGTATTTT. It codes for CASSLDRDTQYF.

The V and J genes are TRBV29-1 and TRBJ2-7, with D possibly matching TRBD2 (5 bases). Germline CDR1 and CDR2: SQVTM and ANQGSEA. CDR3 length equals 12 residues. V lost 4 bases, J lost 2 bases, and 9 bases lay in between. CDR3 coding DNA: TGCAGCGTTGGGACTGCCGCCTACGAGCAGTACTTC. Translation gives CSVGTAAYEQYF.

This chain joins TRBV27 and TRBJ1-2, with a tentative D call TRBD1 (5 bases). This CDR3 contains 11 residues. The germline V and J ends were trimmed by 8 bases and 4 bases, with 8 bases remaining between them. CDR1 and CDR2 (germline): MNHEY, SMNVEV (reference sequence). The CDR3 here is CASGDFYGYTF. The CDR3 nucleotides read TGTGCCAGCGGGGACTTCTATGGCTACACCTTC.

This clone was found a few times. The chain couples TRBV2 to TRBJ2-3, with a tentative D call TRBD2 (5 bases). CDR3 size: 13 residues. V was trimmed by 7 bases and J by 4 bases, leaving 12 bases between them. The germline CDR1 and CDR2 sequences are SNHLY and FYNNEI. Here the CDR3 reads CASIPDGADTQYF. DNA of the CDR3: TGTGCCAGCATCCCCGACGGGGCAGATACGCAGTATTTT.

The chain has TRBV7-9 and TRBJ1-5, with a weak D call TRBD1 (6 bases). The CDR3 consists of 16 residues. CDR1 and CDR2 from the germline V gene are SEHNR and FQNEAQ (reference sequence). The ends were cut back, 2 bases at V and 5 bases at J, with 16 bases in the middle. CDR3: CASSLSLGQRDQPQHF. The CDR3 nucleotides read TGTGCCAGCAGCTTATCCCTTGGACAGCGTGATCAGCCCCAGCATTTT.

This clone was counted a single time. The rearrangement links TRBV7-9 to TRBJ2-2; D is possibly TRBD1 (5 bases). Per the germline V gene, CDR1 is SEHNR and CDR2 is FQNEAQ (reference sequence). V dropped 5 bases and J dropped 4 bases, with 14 bases sitting between them. The CDR3 contains 15 residues. Here the CDR3 reads CASSPWGRSTGELFF. CDR3 coding DNA: TGTGCCAGCAGCCCCTGGGGCCGTAGCACCGGGGAGCTGTTTTTT. Looking up the rest from reference TRBV7-9 and TRBJ2-2 gives the full variable domain: DTGVSQNPRHKITKRGQNVTFRCDPISEHNRLYWYRQTLGQGPEFLTYFQNEAQLEKSRLLSDRFSAERPKGSFSTLEIQRTEQGDSAMYLCASSPWGRSTGELFFGEGSRLTVL.